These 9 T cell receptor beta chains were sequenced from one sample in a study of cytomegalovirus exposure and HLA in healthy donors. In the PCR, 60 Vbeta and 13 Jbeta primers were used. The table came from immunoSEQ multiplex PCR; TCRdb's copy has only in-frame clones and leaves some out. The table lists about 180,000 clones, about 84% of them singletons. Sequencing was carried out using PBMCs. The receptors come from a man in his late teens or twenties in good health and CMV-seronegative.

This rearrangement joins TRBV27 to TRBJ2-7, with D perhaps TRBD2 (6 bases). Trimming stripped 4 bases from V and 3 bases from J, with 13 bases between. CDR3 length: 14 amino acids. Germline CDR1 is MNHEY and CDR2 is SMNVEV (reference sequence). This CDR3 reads CASSYSGGNYEQYF. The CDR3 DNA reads TGTGCCAGCAGTTACTCCGGGGGAAACTACGAGCAGTACTTC.

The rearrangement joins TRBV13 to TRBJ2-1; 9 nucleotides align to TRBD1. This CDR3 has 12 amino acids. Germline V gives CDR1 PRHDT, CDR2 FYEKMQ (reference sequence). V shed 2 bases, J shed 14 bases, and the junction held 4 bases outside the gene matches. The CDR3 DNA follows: TGTGCCAGCAGCTTATTCGGGACAGGGAAGTTCTTC. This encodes CASSLFGTGKFF.

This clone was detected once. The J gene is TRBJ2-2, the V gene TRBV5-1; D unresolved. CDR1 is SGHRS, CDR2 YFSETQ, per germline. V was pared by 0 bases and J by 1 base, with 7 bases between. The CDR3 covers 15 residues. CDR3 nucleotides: TGCGCCAGCAGCTTGGCCCTAGGGAACACCGGGGAGCTGTTTTTT. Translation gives CASSLALGNTGELFF.

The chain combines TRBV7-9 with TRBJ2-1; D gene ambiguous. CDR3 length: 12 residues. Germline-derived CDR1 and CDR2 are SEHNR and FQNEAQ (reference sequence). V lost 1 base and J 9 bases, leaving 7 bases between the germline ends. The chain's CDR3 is CASSLGFGEQFF. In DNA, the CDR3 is TGTGCCAGCAGCTTAGGATTCGGTGAGCAGTTCTTC.

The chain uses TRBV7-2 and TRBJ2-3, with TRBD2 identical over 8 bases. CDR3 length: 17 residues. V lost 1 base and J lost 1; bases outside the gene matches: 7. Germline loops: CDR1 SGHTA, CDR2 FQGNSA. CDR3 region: CASSLDVWRGGTDTQYF. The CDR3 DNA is TGTGCCAGCAGCTTAGACGTATGGCGGGGGGGCACAGATACGCAGTATTTT.

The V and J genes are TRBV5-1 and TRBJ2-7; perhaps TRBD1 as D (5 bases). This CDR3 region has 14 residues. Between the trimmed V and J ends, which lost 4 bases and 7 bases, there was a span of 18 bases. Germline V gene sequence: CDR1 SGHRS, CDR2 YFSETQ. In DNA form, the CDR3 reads TGCGCCAGCAGCATGGCAGAAACCTCAGGGGAGCAGTACTTC. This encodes CASSMAETSGEQYF.

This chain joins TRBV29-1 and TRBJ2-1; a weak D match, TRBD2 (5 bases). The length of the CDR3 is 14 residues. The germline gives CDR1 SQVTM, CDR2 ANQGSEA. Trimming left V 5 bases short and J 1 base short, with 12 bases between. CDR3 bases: TGCAGCGTTCAAACTAGTGGGTCCTACAATGAGCAGTTCTTC. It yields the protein CSVQTSGSYNEQFF.

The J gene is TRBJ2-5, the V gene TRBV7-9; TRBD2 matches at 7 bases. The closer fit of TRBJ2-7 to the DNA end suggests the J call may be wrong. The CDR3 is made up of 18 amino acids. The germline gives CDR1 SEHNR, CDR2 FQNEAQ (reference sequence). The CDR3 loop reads CASSPKGTTGFASYEQYF. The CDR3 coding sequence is TGTGCCAGCAGCCCAAAGGGGACTACTGGTTTTGCCTCCTACGAGCAGTACTTC.

The CDR3 DNA reads TGTGCCAGCAGTTCCGGGACAGGGTGGCAGCCCCAGCATTTT. This encodes CASSSGTGWQPQHF. The chain links TRBV27 to TRBJ1-5, with 9 bases matching TRBD1. CDR1 MNHEY and CDR2 SMNVEV come from the germline V gene (reference sequence). This CDR3 contains 14 residues. Trimming took 4 bases from V and 7 from J; bases not matched to a gene: 5.